Listed here are 31 T cell receptor beta chains from one sample, sequenced in a study of cytomegalovirus exposure and HLA in healthy donors. This PCR relied on a set of 60 Vbeta primers and 13 Jbeta primers. Repertoires were generated with immunoSEQ multiplex PCR, while TCRdb's copy carries only in-frame clones and drops some. The sample has about 4,900 clones; over 75% are singletons. Sequenced: PBMCs. These receptor sequences come from a woman aged 40 to 50 in good health and CMV-seropositive.

The chain has TRBV4-2 and TRBJ2-2; 10 positions agree with TRBD1. The trim removed 4 bases at V and 6 bases at J, leaving 5 bases unmatched. CDR1 is LGHNA, CDR2 YNFKEQ, per germline. CDR3 length: 15 amino acids. The CDR3 bases are TGTGCCAGCAGCCCCGGGACAGGGGAACCCGGGGAGCTGTTTTTT. Protein sequence: CASSPGTGEPGELFF.

The chain couples TRBV30 to TRBJ2-5; D perhaps matches TRBD1 (5 bases). The CDR3 is 12 amino acids. The V gene's germline CDR1 is GTSNPN and CDR2 SVGIG (reference sequence). V dropped 7 bases and J dropped 7 bases, with 16 bases sitting between them. The CDR3 reads CASLWGLGTQYF. DNA for the CDR3: TGTGCCTCCCTCTGGGGCTTGGGGACCCAGTACTTC.

The V call is TRBV30, the J call TRBJ1-2; unclear D gene. V dropped 0 bases and J dropped 8 bases, with 7 bases sitting between them. The CDR3 length is 11 residues. Germline-derived CDR1 and CDR2 are GTSNPN and SVGIG (reference sequence). The CDR3 here is CAWSVVEGYTF. Here the CDR3 DNA reads TGTGCCTGGAGTGTAGTGGAGGGCTACACCTTC.

This clone has just a few counts. V usage is TRBV5-4 and J usage is TRBJ2-1, with TRBD2 identical over 7 bases. J gave up 9 bases and V 0 bases, and 3 bases lay outside the gene matches. The CDR3 length is 13 residues. Germline V lookup: CDR1 SGHNT, CDR2 YYREEE (reference sequence). CDR3 nucleotide sequence: TGTGCCAGCAGCTTGGAGAGCGGGGTTGAGCAGTTCTTC. Translation gives CASSLESGVEQFF.

The V and J genes are TRBV7-9 and TRBJ1-2; TRBD1 might be the D (6 bases). Trimming left V 8 bases short and J 7 bases short, with 23 bases between. The CDR3 has 15 amino acids. From germline, CDR1 is SEHNR and CDR2 FQNEAQ (reference sequence). Here the CDR3 DNA reads TGTGCCAGCCAGCTTACTGCGGCAGGGGCTGGTGGCTACACCTTC. This sequence encodes CASQLTAAGAGGYTF.

Only a few counts were recorded for this clone. The CDR3 DNA sequence: TGTGCCAGCAGGACGACAGGGTTGGGTGAAGCTTTCTTT. The encoded protein is CASRTTGLGEAFF. The chain employs TRBV28 and TRBJ1-1; 7 bases agree with TRBD1. Trimming removed 6 bases from V and 7 bases from J; junction bases left unmatched: 8. The CDR3 has 13 residues. Germline-derived CDR1 and CDR2 are MDHEN and SYDVKM.

Only a few counts were recorded for this clone. The chain couples TRBV18 to TRBJ1-1, with TRBD1 matching 11 bases. CDR3 length: 16 residues. V was pared by 3 bases and J by 3 bases, with 6 bases of the junction left unmatched. Germline lookup yields CDR1 KGHSH and CDR2 LQKENI. In DNA form, the CDR3 reads TGTGCCAGCTCACCCACGGGACAGGGGGTTTACACTGAAGCTTTCTTT. Protein: CASSPTGQGVYTEAFF.

The CDR3 region is CSVGTANYGYTF. CDR3 coding DNA: TGCAGCGTTGGAACGGCTAACTATGGCTACACCTTC. The chain uses TRBV29-1 and TRBJ1-2; D is unclear. The CDR3 sequence is 12 residues long. V was trimmed by 4 bases and J by 0 bases, leaving 6 bases between them. The germline V gene has CDR1 SQVTM and CDR2 ANQGSEA.

The chain links TRBV30 to TRBJ2-1, with D maybe TRBD2 (6 bases). V gave up 4 bases and J gave up 0 bases, with 25 bases separating them. The germline V gene has CDR1 GTSNPN and CDR2 SVGIG (reference sequence). The CDR3 covers 19 residues. CDR3 residues: CAWIDLRGGQRSSYNEQFF. The CDR3 DNA reads as TGTGCCTGGATTGACTTACGGGGAGGACAACGGAGCTCCTACAATGAGCAGTTCTTC.

The chain has TRBV29-1 and TRBJ2-7, with 7 bases fitting TRBD2. V shed 1 base and J 3 bases; nucleotides not matched to a gene: 24. Germline V gives CDR1 SQVTM, CDR2 ANQGSEA. The CDR3 spans 20 residues. CDR3 in DNA: TGCAGCGTTGAAGTGGTCAGGGTCCCTAGCGGAACTTCTTACAACTACGAGCAGTACTTC. Amino acids: CSVEVVRVPSGTSYNYEQYF.

The DNA of the CDR3 is TGTGCCAGCAGTGCCGGGACAGTGGTCGAAAAACTGTTTTTT. Residues: CASSAGTVVEKLFF. This sequence joins TRBV27 and TRBJ1-4; TRBD1 matches at 7 bases. CDR1 and CDR2 from the germline V gene are MNHEY and SMNVEV (reference sequence). Trimming took 5 bases from V and 8 from J; bases not matched to a gene: 8. The CDR3 length is 14 residues.

The chain couples TRBV30 to TRBJ2-6, with D possibly TRBD2 on 5 matching bases. CDR1 and CDR2 from the germline V gene are GTSNPN and SVGIG (reference sequence). This CDR3 comprises 16 residues. V was clipped by 5 bases and J by 0 bases, with 14 bases between them. Here the CDR3 DNA reads TGTGCCTGGGCATCGGGGTTTTACTCTGGGGCCAACGTCCTGACTTTC. It is translated as CAWASGFYSGANVLTF.

The chain links TRBV30 to TRBJ1-2, with 7 bases aligning to TRBD1. Germline CDR1 GTSNPN, CDR2 SVGIG (reference sequence). This CDR3 contains 13 residues. Losses at the gene ends were 2 bases for V and 5 bases for J; bases not matched to a gene: 5. For the CDR3, the DNA is TGTGCCTGGAGTCCGGGACAGTATTATGGCTACACCTTC. Translating it yields CAWSPGQYYGYTF. Together with reference TRBV30 and TRBJ1-2, the CDR3 gives the full variable domain: SQTIHQWPATLVQPVGSPLSLECTVEGTSNPNLYWYRQAAGRGLQLLFYSVGIGQISSEVPQNLSASRPQDRQFILSSKKLLLSDSGFYLCAWSPGQYYGYTFGSGTRLTVV.

The chain has TRBV5-1 and TRBJ1-2; D gene unclear. Trimming left V 4 bases short and J 2 bases short, with 6 bases between. Germline V gene data show CDR1 as SGHRS and CDR2 as YFSETQ. CDR3 length equals 12 residues. The CDR3 spells CASSDINYGYTF. The DNA for the CDR3 is TGCGCCAGCAGCGACATAAACTATGGCTACACCTTC.

The rearrangement links TRBV29-1 to TRBJ1-2; 7 bases agree with TRBD1. The germline V gene has CDR1 SQVTM and CDR2 ANQGSEA. The CDR3 extends over 15 amino acids. J gave up 4 bases and V 4 bases, and 12 bases lay outside the gene matches. CDR3 sequence: CSVVWDSQYLYGYTF. The DNA of the CDR3 is TGCAGCGTTGTTTGGGACAGCCAATATCTCTATGGCTACACCTTC.

This chain uses TRBV2 with TRBJ1-2; 8 bases fit TRBD1. J lost 8 bases, V lost 6 bases, and 11 bases had no gene match. The CDR3 contains 14 residues. The germline CDR1 and CDR2 sequences are SNHLY and FYNNEI. CDR3 sequence reads: CASSTDRGGAGYTF. The CDR3 bases are TGTGCCAGCAGCACAGACAGGGGCGGAGCGGGCTACACCTTC.

This rearrangement joins TRBV30 to TRBJ2-5, with 12 positions matching TRBD2. V lost 2 bases to trimming and J lost 2 bases; unmatched junction nucleotides: 9. Germline-derived CDR1 and CDR2 are GTSNPN and SVGIG (reference sequence). The CDR3 runs 17 residues. This CDR3 is CAWSLAGGPRNQETQYF. CDR3 nucleotides: TGTGCCTGGAGTCTAGCGGGGGGGCCAAGAAATCAAGAGACCCAGTACTTC. Drawing the rest from reference TRBV30 and TRBJ2-5, the complete variable domain is SQTIHQWPATLVQPVGSPLSLECTVEGTSNPNLYWYRQAAGRGLQLLFYSVGIGQISSEVPQNLSASRPQDRQFILSSKKLLLSDSGFYLCAWSLAGGPRNQETQYFGPGTRLLVL.

The V and J genes are TRBV6-5 and TRBJ1-1, with D tentatively TRBD1 (6 bases). Trimming left V 7 bases short and J 5 bases short, with 11 bases between. CDR1 MNHEY and CDR2 SVGAGI come from the germline V gene. CDR3 length equals 12 residues. The CDR3 DNA is TGTGCCAGCACCTCAGGACAGACTGAAGCTTTCTTT. Protein sequence: CASTSGQTEAFF.

This clone was counted a few times. This chain links TRBV29-1 with TRBJ1-4; TRBD1 matches 9 bases. Germline CDR1 and CDR2: SQVTM and ANQGSEA. The CDR3 has 14 residues. V lost 6 bases and J lost 2; bases outside the gene matches: 4. The CDR3 DNA reads as TGCAGCGTGGGAGACAGGGGGACTAATGAAAAACTGTTTTTT. It translates to CSVGDRGTNEKLFF. Looking up the rest from reference TRBV29-1 and TRBJ1-4 gives the full variable domain: SAVISQKPSRDICQRGTSLTIQCQVDSQVTMMFWYRQQPGQSLTLIATANQGSEATYESGFVIDKFPISRPNLTFSTLTVSNMSPEDSSIYLCSVGDRGTNEKLFFGSGTQLSVL.

The chain employs TRBV29-1 and TRBJ2-7, with D perhaps TRBD2 (6 bases). V dropped 5 bases and J dropped 3 bases, with 14 bases sitting between them. The CDR3 consists of 13 residues. Per germline, CDR1 SQVTM and CDR2 ANQGSEA. CDR3: CSVSGSGGYEQYF. The CDR3 DNA reads as TGCAGCGTTAGCGGTAGCGGCGGCTACGAGCAGTACTTC.

CDR3 loop: CAWSEDWRNTEAFF. The CDR3 bases are TGTGCCTGGAGTGAAGACTGGCGGAACACTGAAGCTTTCTTT. This chain uses TRBV30 with TRBJ1-1, with D hard to call. The CDR3 runs 14 residues. The V gene lost 1 base and the J gene lost 1 base, with 10 bases spanning the gap. From germline, CDR1 is GTSNPN and CDR2 SVGIG (reference sequence).

The chain couples TRBV6-5 to TRBJ2-1; 7 nucleotides line up with TRBD2. V lost 5 bases to trimming and J lost 8 bases; unmatched junction nucleotides: 12. The CDR3 spans 15 residues. Germline CDR1 MNHEY, CDR2 SVGAGI. The chain's CDR3 is CASSPGTMGWDEQFF. CDR3 coding DNA: TGTGCCAGCAGTCCCGGGACTATGGGATGGGATGAGCAGTTCTTC.

V usage is TRBV29-1 and J usage is TRBJ1-2, with 9 positions matching TRBD1. Germline V gene lookup returns CDR1 SQVTM and CDR2 ANQGSEA. J lost 4 bases, V lost 7 bases, and 7 bases had no gene match. The CDR3 runs to 13 residues. CDR3 sequence reads: CSATTGGPYGYTF. For the CDR3, the DNA is TGCAGCGCCACGACAGGGGGTCCCTATGGCTACACCTTC.

The chain carries TRBV7-9 and TRBJ1-1; possible D gene TRBD1, 6 bases. Trimming cost V 5 bases and J 8 bases, with 24 bases left between them. The germline CDR1 and CDR2 sequences are SEHNR and FQNEAQ (reference sequence). The CDR3 has 16 residues. The CDR3 region has the DNA TGTGCCAGCAGCCAACAAAAGGGGACAACTGTGGGAGAAGCTTTCTTT. Amino acids: CASSQQKGTTVGEAFF.

The CDR3 here is CAWGRTGGYGYTF. In DNA, the CDR3 is TGTGCATGGGGGAGGACAGGGGGCTATGGCTACACCTTC. V gene TRBV30 combines with J gene TRBJ1-2, with 10 bases lining up with TRBD1. CDR3 length: 13 residues. Germline loops: CDR1 GTSNPN, CDR2 SVGIG (reference sequence). Together with reference TRBV30 and TRBJ1-2, the CDR3 gives the full variable domain: SQTIHQWPATLVQPVGSPLSLECTVEGTSNPNLYWYRQAAGRGLQLLFYSVGIGQISSEVPQNLSASRPQDRQFILSSKKLLLSDSGFYLCAWGRTGGYGYTFGSGTRLTVV.

This chain joins TRBV5-1 and TRBJ2-7, with D uncertain. The ends were cut back, 3 bases at V and 3 bases at J, with 13 bases in the middle. CDR3 length equals 14 residues. Germline V gives CDR1 SGHRS, CDR2 YFSETQ. CDR3 amino acids: CASSSPSGDYEQYF. CDR3 in DNA: TGCGCCAGCAGCTCCCCCAGTGGAGACTACGAGCAGTACTTC.

The table lists this clone with a few counts. V usage is TRBV6-4 and J usage is TRBJ2-1, with 9 bases aligning to TRBD2. Per the germline V gene, CDR1 is MRHNA and CDR2 is SNTAGT. J lost 3 bases, V lost 0 bases, and 0 bases had no gene match. The CDR3 sequence is 15 residues long. The CDR3 reads CASSDSSGSYNEQFF. CDR3 bases: TGTGCCAGCAGTGACTCTAGCGGGAGCTACAATGAGCAGTTCTTC.

The chain recombines TRBV4-1 with TRBJ1-1; 10 bases fit TRBD1. The germline V gene encodes CDR1 MGHRA and CDR2 YSYEKL. The CDR3 loop spans 16 amino acids. The V segment lost 0 bases and the J segment 5 bases; nucleotides outside the gene matches: 6. The DNA for the CDR3 is TGCGCCAGCAGCCAAGAAAGACAGGGGGCGGAGACTGAAGCTTTCTTT. Its protein product is CASSQERQGAETEAFF.

V and J are TRBV28 and TRBJ2-5, with a weak D call TRBD2 (5 bases). V was cut by 1 base and J by 3 bases, with 12 bases left in between. Germline CDR1 MDHEN, CDR2 SYDVKM. CDR3 size: 15 residues. CDR3 sequence reads: CASSLSIGVEETQYF. The CDR3 DNA follows: TGTGCCAGCAGTTTATCAATCGGGGTCGAAGAGACCCAGTACTTC. Together with reference TRBV28 and TRBJ2-5, the CDR3 gives the full variable domain: DVKVTQSSRYLVKRTGEKVFLECVQDMDHENMFWYRQDPGLGLRLIYFSYDVKMKEKGDIPEGYSVSREKKERFSLILESASTNQTSMYLCASSLSIGVEETQYFGPGTRLLVL.

The rearrangement joins TRBV6-5 to TRBJ2-7; 8 bases match TRBD1. V lost 6 bases to trimming and J lost 0 bases; unmatched junction nucleotides: 4. The CDR3 is 14 amino acids. Germline V lookup: CDR1 MNHEY, CDR2 SVGAGI. CDR3 sequence (DNA): TGTGCCAGCAGGGACAGGGAGATCTCCTACGAGCAGTACTTC. It translates to CASRDREISYEQYF.

The chain combines TRBV30 with TRBJ2-1, with TRBD2 identical over 8 bases. Germline lookup yields CDR1 GTSNPN and CDR2 SVGIG (reference sequence). The trim removed 2 bases at V and 0 bases at J, leaving 9 bases unmatched. This CDR3 is 17 amino acids long. CDR3 loop: CAWSRRKRESSYNEQFF. The CDR3 DNA reads as TGTGCCTGGAGTCGGCGCAAGCGGGAGAGCTCCTACAATGAGCAGTTCTTC.